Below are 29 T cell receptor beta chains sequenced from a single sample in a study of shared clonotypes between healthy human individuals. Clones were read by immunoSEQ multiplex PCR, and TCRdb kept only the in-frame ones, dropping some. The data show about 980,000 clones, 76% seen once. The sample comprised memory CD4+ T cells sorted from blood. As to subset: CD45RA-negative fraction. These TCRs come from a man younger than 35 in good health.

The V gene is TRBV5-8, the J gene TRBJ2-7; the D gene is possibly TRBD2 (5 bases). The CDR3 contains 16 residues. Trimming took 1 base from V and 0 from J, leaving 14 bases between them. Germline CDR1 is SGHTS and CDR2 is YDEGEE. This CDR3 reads CASSLRYGVASYEQYF. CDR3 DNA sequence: TGTGCCAGCAGCTTGCGTTACGGGGTCGCCTCCTACGAGCAGTACTTC.

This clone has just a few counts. For the CDR3, the DNA is TGTGCCTGGAAGCCCCCCGGGACTAAAAATGAGCAGTTCTTC. Its translation is CAWKPPGTKNEQFF. This chain uses TRBV30 with TRBJ2-1; 7 bases are a match to TRBD2. This CDR3 contains 14 residues. V trimming: 4 bases; J trimming: 7 bases; junction bases outside the gene matches: 10. In germline, CDR1 is GTSNPN, CDR2 SVGIG (reference sequence).

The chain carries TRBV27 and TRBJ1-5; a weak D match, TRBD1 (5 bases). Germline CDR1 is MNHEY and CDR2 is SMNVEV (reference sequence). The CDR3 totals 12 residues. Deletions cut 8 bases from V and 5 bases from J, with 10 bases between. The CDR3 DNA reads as TGTGCCAGCGGCCGGGGGGATCAGCCCCAGCATTTT. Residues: CASGRGDQPQHF.

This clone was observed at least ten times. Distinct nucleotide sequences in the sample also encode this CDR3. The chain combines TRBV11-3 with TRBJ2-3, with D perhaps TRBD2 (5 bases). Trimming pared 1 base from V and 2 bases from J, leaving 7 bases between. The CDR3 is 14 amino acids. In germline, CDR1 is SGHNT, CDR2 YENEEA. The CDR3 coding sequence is TGTGCCAGCAGCTTAGGAGCGGTCACAGATACGCAGTATTTT. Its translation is CASSLGAVTDTQYF.

The CDR3 is CASTRDRLSTDTQYF. Written as DNA, the CDR3 is TGTGCCAGCACCAGGGACCGCCTTAGCACAGATACGCAGTATTTT. This chain uses TRBV2 with TRBJ2-3; tentatively, D is TRBD1 or TRBD2 (5 bases each). The CDR3 extends over 15 amino acids. Germline V lookup: CDR1 SNHLY, CDR2 FYNNEI. V was shortened by 7 bases and J by 0 bases, with 14 bases between the two germline ends.

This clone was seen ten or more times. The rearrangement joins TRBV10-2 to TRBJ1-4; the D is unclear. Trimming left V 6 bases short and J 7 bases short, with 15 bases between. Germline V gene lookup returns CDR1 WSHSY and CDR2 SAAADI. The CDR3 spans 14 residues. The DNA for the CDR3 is TGCGCCAGCAGCATGTCGCTTGTGGGTGAAAAACTGTTTTTT. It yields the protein CASSMSLVGEKLFF.

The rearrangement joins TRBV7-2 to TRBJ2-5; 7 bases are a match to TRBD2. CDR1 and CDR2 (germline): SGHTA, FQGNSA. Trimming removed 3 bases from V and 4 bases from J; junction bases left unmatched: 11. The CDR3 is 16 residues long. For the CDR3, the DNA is TGTGCCAGCAGCTTTGTTGGCGGGAGTGGTCGAGAGACCCAGTACTTC. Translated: CASSFVGGSGRETQYF.

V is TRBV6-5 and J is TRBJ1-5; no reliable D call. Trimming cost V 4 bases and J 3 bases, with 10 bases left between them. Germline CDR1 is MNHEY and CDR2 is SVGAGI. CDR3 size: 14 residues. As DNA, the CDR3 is TGTGCCAGCAGTTCCGGTCAATACAATCAGCCCCAGCATTTT. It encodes CASSSGQYNQPQHF.

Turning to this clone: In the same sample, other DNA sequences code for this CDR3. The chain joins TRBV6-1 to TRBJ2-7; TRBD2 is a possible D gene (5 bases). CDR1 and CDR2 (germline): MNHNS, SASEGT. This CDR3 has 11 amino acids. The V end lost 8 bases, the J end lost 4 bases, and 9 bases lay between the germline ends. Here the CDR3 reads CASSGGYEQYF. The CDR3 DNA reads TGTGCCAGCTCAGGCGGGTACGAGCAGTACTTC.

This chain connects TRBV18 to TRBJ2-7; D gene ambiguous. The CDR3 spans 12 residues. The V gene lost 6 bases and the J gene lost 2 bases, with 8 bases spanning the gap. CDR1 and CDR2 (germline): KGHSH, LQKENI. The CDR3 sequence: CASSPDPYEQYF. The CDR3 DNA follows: TGTGCCAGCTCGCCGGACCCCTACGAGCAGTACTTC. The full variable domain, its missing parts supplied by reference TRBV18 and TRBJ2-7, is NAGVMQNPRHLVRRRGQEARLRCSPMKGHSHVYWYRQLPEEGLKFMVYLQKENIIDESGMPKERFSAEFPKEGPSILRIQQVVRGDSAAYFCASSPDPYEQYFGPGTRLTVT.

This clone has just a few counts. DNA of the CDR3: TGTGCCAGTAGACTAGACAGGGTGGGCTATGGCTACACCTTC. Amino acid sequence: CASRLDRVGYGYTF. The chain carries TRBV19 and TRBJ1-2, with 7 bases that match TRBD1. Germline values: CDR1 LNHDA, CDR2 SQIVND (reference sequence). Unmatched junction bases numbered 8, after V lost 6 bases and J lost 4 bases. This CDR3 region has 14 residues.

DNA for the CDR3: TGTGCCAGCGAGACTAGCGGAACCTACGAGCAGTACTTC. Protein sequence: CASETSGTYEQYF. V and J are TRBV28 and TRBJ2-7, with 9 positions matching TRBD2. After removal of 8 bases from V and 2 bases from J, the junction contained 4 bases not matched to a gene. CDR1 MDHEN and CDR2 SYDVKM come from the germline V gene. The CDR3 has 13 residues.

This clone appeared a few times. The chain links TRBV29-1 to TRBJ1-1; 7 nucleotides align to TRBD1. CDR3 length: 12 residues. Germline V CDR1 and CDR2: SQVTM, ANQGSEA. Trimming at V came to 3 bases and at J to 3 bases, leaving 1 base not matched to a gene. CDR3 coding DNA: TGCAGCGTTGACAGGGGGTACACTGAAGCTTTCTTT. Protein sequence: CSVDRGYTEAFF.

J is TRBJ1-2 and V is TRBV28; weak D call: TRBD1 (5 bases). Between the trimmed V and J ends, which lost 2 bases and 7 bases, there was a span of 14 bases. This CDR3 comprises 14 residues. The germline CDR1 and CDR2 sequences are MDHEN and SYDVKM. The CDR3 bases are TGTGCCAGCAGTTTAAACAGGAACGGGTTTGGCTACACCTTC. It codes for CASSLNRNGFGYTF.

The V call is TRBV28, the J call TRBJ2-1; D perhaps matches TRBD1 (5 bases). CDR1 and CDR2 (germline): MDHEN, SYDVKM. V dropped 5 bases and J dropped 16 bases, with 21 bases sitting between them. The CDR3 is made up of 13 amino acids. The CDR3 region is CASSPRQPKKFFF. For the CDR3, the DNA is TGTGCCAGCAGTCCCCGACAGCCCAAGAAATTTTTCTTC.

The CDR3 nucleotides are TGTGCCAGCAGCTTAGTAGGGTGGGCAGCTGGAAACACCATATATTTT. This encodes CASSLVGWAAGNTIYF. The chain couples TRBV7-2 to TRBJ1-3; D is undetermined. The V end was cut by 1 base, the J end by 2 bases, with 12 bases between. The germline V gene encodes CDR1 SGHTA and CDR2 FQGNSA. The CDR3 is 16 residues long.

CDR3 protein: CASSIGHNQYQETQYF. CDR3 coding DNA: TGCGCCAGCAGCATCGGACACAACCAATACCAAGAGACCCAGTACTTC. This chain joins TRBV5-1 and TRBJ2-5, with D possibly being TRBD1 (5 bases). The CDR3 spans 16 residues. Trimming pared 4 bases from V and 0 bases from J, leaving 16 bases between. CDR1 is SGHRS, CDR2 YFSETQ, per germline.

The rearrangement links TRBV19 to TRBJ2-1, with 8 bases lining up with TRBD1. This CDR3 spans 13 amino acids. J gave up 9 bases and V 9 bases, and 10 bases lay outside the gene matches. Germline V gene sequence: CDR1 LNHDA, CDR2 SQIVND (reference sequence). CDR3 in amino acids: CASTDRVKGEQFF. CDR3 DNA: TGTGCCAGCACGGACAGGGTTAAGGGTGAGCAGTTCTTC.

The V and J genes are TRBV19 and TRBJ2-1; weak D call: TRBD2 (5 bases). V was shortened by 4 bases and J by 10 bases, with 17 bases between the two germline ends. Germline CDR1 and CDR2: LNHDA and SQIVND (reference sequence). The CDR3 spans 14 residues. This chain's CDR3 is CASSTTPTGREQFF. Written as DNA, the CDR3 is TGTGCCAGTAGTACAACCCCCACGGGAAGGGAGCAGTTCTTC.

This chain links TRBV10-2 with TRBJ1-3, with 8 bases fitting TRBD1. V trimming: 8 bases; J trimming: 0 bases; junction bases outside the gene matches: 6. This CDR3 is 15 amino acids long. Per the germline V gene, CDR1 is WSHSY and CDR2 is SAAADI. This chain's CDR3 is CASRRDRGSGNTIYF. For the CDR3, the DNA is TGCGCCAGCCGCCGAGACAGGGGCTCTGGAAACACCATATATTTT.

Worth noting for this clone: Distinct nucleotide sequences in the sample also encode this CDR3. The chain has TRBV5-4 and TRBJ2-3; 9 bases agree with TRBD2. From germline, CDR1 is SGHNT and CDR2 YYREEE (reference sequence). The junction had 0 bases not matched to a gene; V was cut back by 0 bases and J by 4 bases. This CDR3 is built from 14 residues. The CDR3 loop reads CASSLGLAADTQYF. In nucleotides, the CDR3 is TGTGCCAGCAGCTTGGGACTAGCGGCAGATACGCAGTATTTT.

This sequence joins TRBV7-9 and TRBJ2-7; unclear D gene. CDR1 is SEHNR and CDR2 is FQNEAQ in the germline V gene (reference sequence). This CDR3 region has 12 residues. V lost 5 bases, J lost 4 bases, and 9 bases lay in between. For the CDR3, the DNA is TGTGCCAGCAGCCCGGACGGATACGAGCAGTACTTC. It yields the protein CASSPDGYEQYF.

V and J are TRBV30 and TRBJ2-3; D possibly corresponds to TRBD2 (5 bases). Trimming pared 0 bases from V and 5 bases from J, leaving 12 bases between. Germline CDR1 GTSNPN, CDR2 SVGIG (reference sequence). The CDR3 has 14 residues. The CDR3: CAWSVRRVGDTQYF. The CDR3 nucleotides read TGTGCCTGGAGTGTACGGCGGGTGGGAGATACGCAGTATTTT.

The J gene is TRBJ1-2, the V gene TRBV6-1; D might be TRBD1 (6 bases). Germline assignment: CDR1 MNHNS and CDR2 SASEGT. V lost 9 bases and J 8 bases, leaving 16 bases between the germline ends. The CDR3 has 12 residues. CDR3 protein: CASFPVGAGYTF. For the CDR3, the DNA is TGTGCCAGTTTCCCGGTGGGGGCGGGCTACACCTTC.

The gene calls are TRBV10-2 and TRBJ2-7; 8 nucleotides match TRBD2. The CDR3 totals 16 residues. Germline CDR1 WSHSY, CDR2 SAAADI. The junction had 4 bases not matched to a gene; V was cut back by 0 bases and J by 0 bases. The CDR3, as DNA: TGCGCCAGCAGTGAGTCATGGGCGGGGGGCTCCTACGAGCAGTACTTC. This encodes CASSESWAGGSYEQYF.

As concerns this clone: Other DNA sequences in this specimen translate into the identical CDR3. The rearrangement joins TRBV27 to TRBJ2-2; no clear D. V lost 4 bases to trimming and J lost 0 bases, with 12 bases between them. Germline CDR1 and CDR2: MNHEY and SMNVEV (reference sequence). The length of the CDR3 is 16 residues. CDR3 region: CASSSLQRSNTGELFF. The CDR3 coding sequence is TGTGCCAGCAGTTCCTTACAGCGTTCGAACACCGGGGAGCTGTTTTTT.

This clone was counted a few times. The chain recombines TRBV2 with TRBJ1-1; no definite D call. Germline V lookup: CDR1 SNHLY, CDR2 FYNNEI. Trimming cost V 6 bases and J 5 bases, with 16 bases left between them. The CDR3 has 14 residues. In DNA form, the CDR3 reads TGTGCCAGCAGACAAGACAAGGGAGGGACTGAAGCTTTCTTT. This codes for CASRQDKGGTEAFF.

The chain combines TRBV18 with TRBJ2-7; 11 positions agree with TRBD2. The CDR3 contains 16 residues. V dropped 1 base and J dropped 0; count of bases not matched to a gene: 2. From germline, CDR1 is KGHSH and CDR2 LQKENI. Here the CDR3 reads CASSPRLAGSSYEQYF. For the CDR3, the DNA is TGTGCCAGCTCACCACGACTAGCGGGAAGCTCCTACGAGCAGTACTTC. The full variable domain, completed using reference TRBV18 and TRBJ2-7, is NAGVMQNPRHLVRRRGQEARLRCSPMKGHSHVYWYRQLPEEGLKFMVYLQKENIIDESGMPKERFSAEFPKEGPSILRIQQVVRGDSAAYFCASSPRLAGSSYEQYFGPGTRLTVT.

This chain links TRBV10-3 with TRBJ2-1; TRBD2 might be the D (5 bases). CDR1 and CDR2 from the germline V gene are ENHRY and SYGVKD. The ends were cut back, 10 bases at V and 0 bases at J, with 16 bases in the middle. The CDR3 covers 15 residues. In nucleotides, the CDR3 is TGTGCCACTTCCGAGGGAGTGAGCTCCTACAATGAGCAGTTCTTC. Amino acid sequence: CATSEGVSSYNEQFF.